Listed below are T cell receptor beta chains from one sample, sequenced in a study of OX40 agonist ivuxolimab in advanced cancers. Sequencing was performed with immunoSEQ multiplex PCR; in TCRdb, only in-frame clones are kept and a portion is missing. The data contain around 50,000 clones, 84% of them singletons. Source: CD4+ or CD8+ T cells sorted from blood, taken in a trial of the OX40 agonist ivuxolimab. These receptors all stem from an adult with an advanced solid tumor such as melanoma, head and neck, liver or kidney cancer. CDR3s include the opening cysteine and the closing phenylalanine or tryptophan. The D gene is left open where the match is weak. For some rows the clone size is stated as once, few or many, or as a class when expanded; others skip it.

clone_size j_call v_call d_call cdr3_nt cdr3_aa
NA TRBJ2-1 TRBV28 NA TGTGCCAGCAGTTCCGAAGGGCGTTGGTCCTACAATGAGCAGTTCTTC CASSSEGRWSYNEQFF
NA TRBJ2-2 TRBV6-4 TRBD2 TGTGCCAGCAGTGACACGACTAGCGGGAGCTTGACCGGGGAGCTGTTTTTT CASSDTTSGSLTGELFF
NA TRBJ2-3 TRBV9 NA TGTGCCAGCAGCCCCACGCGGCTCCCCACAGATACGCAGTATTTT CASSPTRLPTDTQYF
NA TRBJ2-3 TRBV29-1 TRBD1 TGCAGCTTACGAGAGACAGGGGCAGATACGCAGTATTTT CSLRETGADTQYF
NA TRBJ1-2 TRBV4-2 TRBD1 TGTGCCAGCAGGAACACTGGGACAGGGAGTGGCTACACCTTC CASRNTGTGSGYTF
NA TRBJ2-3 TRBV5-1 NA TGCGCCAGCAGCTCAATAACAGGGACAGATACGCAGTATTTT CASSSITGTDTQYF
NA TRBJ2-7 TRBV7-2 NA TGTGCCAGCACCTCCCGGGTTTTCTCCTACGAGCAGTACTTC CASTSRVFSYEQYF
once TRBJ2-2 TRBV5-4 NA TGTGCCAGCAGCTTCTGGGCCGGGGAGCTGTTTTTT CASSFWAGELFF
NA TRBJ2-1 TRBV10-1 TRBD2 TGCGCCAGCAGTGGCTTGTGGGGACTAGCGGGACCCAGCCACAATGAGCAGTTCTTC CASSGLWGLAGPSHNEQFF
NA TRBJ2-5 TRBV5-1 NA TGCGCCAGCAGCTTGACAACTTCCCAAGAGACCCAGTACTTC CASSLTTSQETQYF
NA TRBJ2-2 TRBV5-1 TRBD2 TGCGCCAGCAGCTCTAGACTGAGCGGGAAGGTTGGAAGTGGGGAGCTGTTTTTT CASSSRLSGKVGSGELFF
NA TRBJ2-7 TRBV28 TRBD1 TGTGCCAGCAGTTTCCGGACAGGGGGAGGAGGCCTATCTTACTACGAGCAGTACTTC CASSFRTGGGGLSYYEQYF
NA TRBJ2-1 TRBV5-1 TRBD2 TGCGCCAGCAGCGGCTCTAGCGGGAGCTACAATGAGCAGTTCTTC CASSGSSGSYNEQFF
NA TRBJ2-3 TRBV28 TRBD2 TGTGCCAGCAGTTCCGCACCTCTAGCGGGAGTGGCAGATACGCAGTATTTT CASSSAPLAGVADTQYF
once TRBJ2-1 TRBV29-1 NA TGCAGCGTTGAAGATCCCAGGCTAGGTATGCATGAGCAGTTCTTC CSVEDPRLGMHEQFF
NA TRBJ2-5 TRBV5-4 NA TGTGCCAGCAGCTCCAGGGCATTAGGATTCCTCTTAGCGGAGACCCAGTACTTC CASSSRALGFLLAETQYF
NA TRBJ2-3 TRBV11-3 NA TGTGCCAGCAGCTTCCACACAGATACGCAGTATTTT CASSFHTDTQYF
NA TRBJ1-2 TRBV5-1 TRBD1 TGCGCCAGCAGCTTGGCGGGACAGGGGAACTATGGCTACACCTTC CASSLAGQGNYGYTF
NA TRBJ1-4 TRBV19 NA TGTGCCAGTAGCCCTACAGCCCTAAATGAAAAACTGTTTTTT CASSPTALNEKLFF
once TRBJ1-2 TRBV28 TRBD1 TGTGCCAGCAGGGGCCCCGGGACAGGGGATGGCTACACCTTC CASRGPGTGDGYTF
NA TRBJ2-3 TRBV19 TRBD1 TGTGCCAGTAGGGCGGACAGGGGGCCCTTAACAGATACGCAGTATTTT CASRADRGPLTDTQYF
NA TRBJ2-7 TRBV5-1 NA TGCGCCAGCAGCTCTCTCTGGGTCAACGGGGACGAGCAGTACTTC CASSSLWVNGDEQYF
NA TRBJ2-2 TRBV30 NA TGTGCCTGGAGTGTAGCTCGGGTCGGGGAGCTGTTTTTT CAWSVARVGELFF
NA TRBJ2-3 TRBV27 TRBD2 TGTGCCCGCAGTTCCTACCGACTAGCGGGCCAAGATACGCAGTATTTT CARSSYRLAGQDTQYF
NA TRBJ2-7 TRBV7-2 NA TGTGCCAGCAGCCCGAGGGGAATGAGCTACGAGCAGTACTTC CASSPRGMSYEQYF
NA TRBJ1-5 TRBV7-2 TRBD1 TGTGCCAGCAGCTTATCAGGGGGCGATGGCAATCAGCCCCAGCATTTT CASSLSGGDGNQPQHF
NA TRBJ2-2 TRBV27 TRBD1 TGTGCCAGCACCCTCAGGGGGACCGGGGAGCTGTTTTTT CASTLRGTGELFF
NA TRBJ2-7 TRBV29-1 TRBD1 TGCAGCGTTGAAGGGCAGGGGGCCTACGAGCAGTACTTC CSVEGQGAYEQYF
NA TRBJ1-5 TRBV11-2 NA TGTGCCAGCAGCCGGGACGGAACTTACAATCAGCCCCAGCATTTT CASSRDGTYNQPQHF
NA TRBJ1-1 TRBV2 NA TGTGCCAGCAGTCTAAACAGGGAGCCCACTGAAGCTTTCTTT CASSLNREPTEAFF
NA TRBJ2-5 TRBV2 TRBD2 TGTGCCAGCAGAGCCGGACTAGCGGGAGCCCAAGAGACCCAGTACTTC CASRAGLAGAQETQYF
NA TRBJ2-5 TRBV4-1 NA TGCGCCAGCAGCCAAGGTTGGGGGGCGCGGGGAGAGACCCAGTACTTC CASSQGWGARGETQYF
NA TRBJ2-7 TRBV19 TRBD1 TGTGCCAGTAGTCTCGGACAGGGGAGCGACGAGCAGTACTTC CASSLGQGSDEQYF
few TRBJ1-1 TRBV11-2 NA TGTGCCAGCAGCTCTACAAAGGGTACCCTGAACACTGAAGCTTTCTTT CASSSTKGTLNTEAFF
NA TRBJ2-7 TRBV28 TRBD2 TGTGCCAGCAGTTTAATGGGAGGGAACTCCTACGAGCAGTACTTC CASSLMGGNSYEQYF
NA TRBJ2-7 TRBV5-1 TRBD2 TGCGCCAGCAGCTCCCTAGGACTAGCGGGCTCCTACGAGCAGTACTTC CASSSLGLAGSYEQYF
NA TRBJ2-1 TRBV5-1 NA TGCGCCAGCAGCCTTAGGGCAGGGGCCTCGGATGAGCAGTTCTTC CASSLRAGASDEQFF
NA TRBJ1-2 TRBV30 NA TGTGCCTGTCTGGGAGGAAGGGCTTTGAACTATGGCTACACCTTC CACLGGRALNYGYTF
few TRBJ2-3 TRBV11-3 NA TGTGCCAGCAGCTTAGACCCACGGGGGACGCAGTATTTT CASSLDPRGTQYF
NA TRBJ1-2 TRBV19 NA TGTGCCAGTAGTATAGATGGTCCAGGGGACTATGGCTACACCTTC CASSIDGPGDYGYTF
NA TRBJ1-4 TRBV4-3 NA TGCGCCAGCAGCCATGCCAGGGCAACTAATGAAAAACTGTTTTTT CASSHARATNEKLFF
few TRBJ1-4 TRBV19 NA TGTGCCAGTAGTGACAGATATAATGAAAAACTGTTTTTT CASSDRYNEKLFF
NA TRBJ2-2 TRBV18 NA TGTGCCAGCTCATCCCGTAAAGTTACCGGGGAGCTGTTTTTT CASSSRKVTGELFF
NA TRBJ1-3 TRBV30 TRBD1 TGTGCCTGGAGTAAATCTGGCAGGGGGCAGTTTGGAAACACCATATATTTT CAWSKSGRGQFGNTIYF
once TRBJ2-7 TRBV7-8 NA TGTGCCAGCAGCCTAATGCAGGGGGGCGAGCAGTACTTC CASSLMQGGEQYF
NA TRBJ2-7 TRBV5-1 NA TGCGCCAGCAGCTTTGGTTCAGGGGCTAGGTACGAGCAGTACTTC CASSFGSGARYEQYF
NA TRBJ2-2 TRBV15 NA TGTGCCACCAGCAGAGGGAGAGGGCGGGACACCGGGGAGCTGTTTTTT CATSRGRGRDTGELFF
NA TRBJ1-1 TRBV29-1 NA TGCAGCGTTCGGGGGGAACATGATCCGAGTACTGAAGCTTTCTTT CSVRGEHDPSTEAFF
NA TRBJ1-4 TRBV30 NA TGTGCCTGGAGGGTCGACAGCCGCAATGAAAAACTGTTTTTT CAWRVDSRNEKLFF